Each of the 22 T cell receptor beta chains below was sequenced from the same sample in a study of monozygotic twins with inflammatory bowel disease (dated by TCRdb to 2018 to 2020). The protocol used for the library was 5' RACE. For sequencing, an Illumina HiSeq 2500 was employed. Once TCRdb had reprocessed the reads, it stored one entry per CDR3 protein sequence and supplied no DNA. This sample's clone table shows around 380,000 distinct CDR3 sequences. The ten largest clones add up to 2% to 3% of the sample. The sequenced sample was blood. All receptors derive from a human donor with ulcerative colitis or Crohn's disease, or a healthy co-twin of an affected twin (not recorded which).

The chain employs TRBV5-1 and TRBJ2-5; lacking DNA, the TRBD1 call made by TCRdb goes unchecked. The CDR3 is 14 amino acids. CDR1 SGHRS and CDR2 YFSETQ come from the germline V gene. The chain's CDR3 is CASSSTTGEETQYF.

The V gene is TRBV15, the J gene TRBJ2-1; TCRdb proposes TRBD2, but this gene call is untestable without DNA. Looked up from germline, CDR1 is LNHNV and CDR2 is YYDKDF (reference sequence). The CDR3 totals 16 residues. The CDR3 loop reads CATSSTGTSVNNEQFF.

The chain recombines TRBV28 with TRBJ2-7; TCRdb's D call of TRBD2 is untestable without DNA. Germline assignment: CDR1 MDHEN and CDR2 SYDVKM. The CDR3 has 14 amino acids. The CDR3: CASRLSGRIGEQYF.

The chain joins TRBV20-1 to TRBJ1-5; as DNA is missing, the TRBD1 call by TCRdb cannot be tested. This CDR3 has 20 residues. The germline V gene has CDR1 DFQATT and CDR2 SNEGSKA (reference sequence). Here the CDR3 reads CSATDRRPRQVPDSNQPQHF.

This chain uses TRBV7-9 with TRBJ2-7. This CDR3 has 15 amino acids. Germline CDR1 and CDR2: SEHNR and FQNEAQ (reference sequence). The CDR3: CASSLQDGSSYEQYF.

This chain links TRBV18 with TRBJ2-7; TCRdb proposes TRBD2, but this gene call is untestable without DNA. This CDR3 has 15 amino acids. The germline V gene encodes CDR1 KGHSH and CDR2 LQKENI. The CDR3 loop is CASSPPSGRAYEQYF.

The chain has TRBV30 and TRBJ2-7; the TCRdb call, TRBD2, lacks DNA for checking. The germline V gene has CDR1 GTSNPN and CDR2 SVGIG (reference sequence). The CDR3 loop spans 18 amino acids. The CDR3 reads CAWSDDGWGDSGVREQYF.

The gene calls are TRBV9 and TRBJ2-7; TCRdb outputs TRBD1, but without DNA this stays unchecked. Germline assignment: CDR1 SGDLS and CDR2 YYNGEE. This CDR3 is 16 amino acids long. The CDR3 is CASSVVATGTGSEQYF.

This chain joins TRBV11-1 and TRBJ2-1; TCRdb's D call, TRBD2, is unchecked because there is no DNA. Germline loops: CDR1 SGHAT, CDR2 FQDESV (reference sequence). CDR3 length equals 14 residues. This CDR3 is CASELDAGGRMKFF. Based on the CDR3 plus reference TRBV11-1 and TRBJ2-1, the full variable domain is EAEVAQSPRYKITEKSQAVAFWCDPISGHATLYWYRQILGQGPELLVQFQDESVVDDSQLPKDRFSAERLKGVDSTLKIQPAELGDSAMYLCASELDAGGRMKFFGPGTRLTVL.

This chain joins TRBV7-9 and TRBJ2-7; TCRdb lists TRBD1, though no DNA is available to test this call. Germline CDR1 and CDR2: SEHNR and FQNEAQ (reference sequence). This CDR3 spans 15 amino acids. Here the CDR3 reads CASSADGGQALRQYF.

V and J are TRBV19 and TRBJ2-1; TCRdb reports TRBD1, a call that lacks DNA to check it against. Germline V gene data show CDR1 as LNHDA and CDR2 as SQIVND (reference sequence). The CDR3 loop spans 14 amino acids. CDR3: CASSPRQGANEQFF.

The V gene is TRBV5-1, the J gene TRBJ2-1; lacking DNA, the TRBD2 call made by TCRdb goes unchecked. Per the germline V gene, CDR1 is SGHRS and CDR2 is YFSETQ. The CDR3 covers 15 residues. CDR3 protein: CASSVGLAGDNEQFF. The full variable domain, in which reference TRBV5-1 and TRBJ2-1 provide the parts outside the CDR3, is KAGVTQTPRYLIKTRGQQVTLSCSPISGHRSVSWYQQTPGQGLQFLFEYFSETQRNKGNFPGRFSGRQFSNSRSEMNVSTLELGDSALYLCASSVGLAGDNEQFFGPGTRLTVL.

The chain carries TRBV29-1 and TRBJ1-1. The CDR3 has 14 amino acids. Germline CDR1 and CDR2: SQVTM and ANQGSEA. CDR3 sequence: CSVVLQPLVTEAFF. Looking up the rest from reference TRBV29-1 and TRBJ1-1 gives the full variable domain: SAVISQKPSRDICQRGTSLTIQCQVDSQVTMMFWYRQQPGQSLTLIATANQGSEATYESGFVIDKFPISRPNLTFSTLTVSNMSPEDSSIYLCSVVLQPLVTEAFFGQGTRLTVV.

The chain is built from TRBV6-5 and TRBJ2-2; the TCRdb call, TRBD2, lacks DNA for checking. The CDR3 totals 14 residues. CDR1 is MNHEY and CDR2 is SVGAGI in the germline V gene. The CDR3: CASSLRLARGELFF.

This chain connects TRBV9 to TRBJ2-5; TCRdb's D call of TRBD2 is untestable without DNA. The CDR3 sequence is 17 residues long. Germline V gene lookup returns CDR1 SGDLS and CDR2 YYNGEE. This CDR3 is CASSTSGLAGVKETQYF.

The rearrangement uses TRBV5-1 and TRBJ2-7; TCRdb proposes TRBD2, but this gene call is untestable without DNA. The CDR3 is 14 residues long. Germline-derived CDR1 and CDR2 are SGHRS and YFSETQ. Here the CDR3 reads CASSSSGRPYEQYF.

This rearrangement joins TRBV4-1 to TRBJ1-3. CDR1 MGHRA and CDR2 YSYEKL come from the germline V gene. The CDR3 has 15 amino acids. This CDR3 is CASSQEKLSGNTIYF.

The gene calls are TRBV5-6 and TRBJ1-5; TCRdb returns TRBD1, unconfirmable since there is no DNA. Germline loops: CDR1 SGHDT, CDR2 YYEEEE. This CDR3 has 13 residues. The CDR3 sequence is CASSLGKGQPQHF.

This chain links TRBV5-1 with TRBJ1-1; TCRdb reports TRBD1, a call that lacks DNA to check it against. This CDR3 is built from 15 residues. CDR1 is SGHRS, CDR2 YFSETQ, per germline. CDR3 region: CASRLPGTGNTEAFF.

The chain carries TRBV27 and TRBJ1-3; TCRdb reports TRBD1, a call that lacks DNA to check it against. Per the germline V gene, CDR1 is MNHEY and CDR2 is SMNVEV (reference sequence). There are 16 residues in the CDR3. This chain's CDR3 is CASSATTTGSGNTIYF.

The rearrangement joins TRBV5-1 to TRBJ2-7; TCRdb's D call of TRBD2 is untestable without DNA. This CDR3 is 14 amino acids long. CDR1 and CDR2 from the germline V gene are SGHRS and YFSETQ. Here the CDR3 reads CASRNSGGTYEQYF.

J is TRBJ2-5 and V is TRBV7-2; the D call from TCRdb, TRBD1, cannot be confirmed without DNA. The length of the CDR3 is 13 residues. Germline V gene data show CDR1 as SGHTA and CDR2 as FQGNSA. The CDR3: CASSFGQEGTQYF.